Reported below is one T cell receptor (beta chain). All the donors were Caucasian adults who lived in Nashville, Tennessee. Germline-derived CDR1 and CDR2 are SGHAT and FQNNGV. Between the trimmed V and J ends, which lost 1 base and 0 bases, there was a span of 13 bases. The CDR3 is 17 residues long. This entry belongs to a study of shared clonotypes between healthy human individuals. Clones were read by immunoSEQ multiplex PCR, and TCRdb kept only the in-frame ones, dropping some. The table records approximately 500,000 clones, over 70% of them present only once. The sequenced sample was PBMCs. This chain links TRBV11-2 with TRBJ1-3, with D possibly TRBD1 on 6 matching bases. The TCR was taken from a middle-aged woman in good health. Some clones in this sample may be carry-over from other donors' samples. CDR3: CASSLGWDTYSGNTIYF. The CDR3 bases are TGTGCCAGCAGCTTAGGTTGGGACACCTACTCTGGAAACACCATATATTTT.